This T cell receptor beta chain originates from a study of tumor-infiltrating lymphocytes in oesophageal squamous cell carcinoma. This clonotype was picked up many times. A single base separates this from a much larger clone, so it may be a read error. TCRdb called the PCR reads again in MiXCR, with one record for every CDR3 protein. The sample records 20,000 to 25,000 distinct CDR3 sequences, about 40% being singletons. The sequenced sample consisted of esophageal tumor tissue. The TCR originated in a male donor with esophageal squamous cell carcinoma.

CDR3 region: CASSAYSVNEQYF. The CDR3 DNA follows: TGTGCCAGCAGTGCCTACTCGGTCAATGAGCAGTACTTC. V and J are TRBV6-1 and TRBJ2-5; no firm D call. CDR3 size: 13 residues. V dropped 4 bases and J dropped 11 bases, with 17 bases sitting between them. Germline loops: CDR1 MNHNS, CDR2 SASEGT.